Presented here are 24 T cell receptor beta chains from one specimen sequenced in a study of blood T cell repertoires in COVID-19. Data came from immunoSEQ multiplex PCR; TCRdb stores just in-frame clones and leaves some out. The table has 150,000 to 250,000 clones, 85% to 95% seen once; the top ten hold 0.76%. The sequenced sample consisted of peripheral blood. Receptors were obtained from a man in his thirties or forties with COVID-19, enrolled during active disease.

This chain connects TRBV3-1 (or the pseudogene TRBV3-2) to TRBJ2-5; D may be TRBD2 (5 bases). V shed 2 bases and J shed 2 bases, with 9 bases lying between them. The CDR3 has 14 amino acids. Germline V CDR1 and CDR2: LGHDT, YNNKEL (reference sequence). The CDR3 here is CASSQPRTQETQYF. The CDR3, as DNA: TGTGCCAGCAGCCAACCCAGGACTCAAGAGACCCAGTACTTC.

The chain carries TRBV7-9 and TRBJ2-7; 8 bases agree with TRBD1. J gave up 2 bases and V 5 bases, and 8 bases lay outside the gene matches. The CDR3 totals 15 residues. Germline V gives CDR1 SEHNR, CDR2 FQNEAQ (reference sequence). This CDR3 is CASSLTGEPTYEQYF. The CDR3 DNA sequence: TGTGCCAGCAGCCTGACAGGGGAACCTACCTACGAGCAGTACTTC.

The J gene is TRBJ1-1, the V gene TRBV5-5, with 10 positions matching TRBD1. The length of the CDR3 is 16 residues. CDR1 is SGHKS, CDR2 YYEKEE, per germline (reference sequence). V was pared by 2 bases and J by 4 bases, with 8 bases of the junction left unmatched. CDR3 sequence: CASSFPGTGVGTEAFF. The CDR3 bases are TGTGCCAGCAGCTTTCCCGGGACAGGGGTAGGCACTGAAGCTTTCTTT.

The V gene is TRBV3-1 (or the pseudogene TRBV3-2), the J gene TRBJ1-4; 9 positions agree with TRBD1. V lost 7 bases to trimming and J lost 8 bases; unmatched junction nucleotides: 2. Per germline, CDR1 LGHDT and CDR2 YNNKEL (reference sequence). This CDR3 spans 12 amino acids. The CDR3: CASNRGREKLFF. The CDR3 nucleotides read TGTGCCAGCAACAGGGGGCGCGAAAAACTGTTTTTT.

This chain connects TRBV19 to TRBJ1-2; D not resolved. Trimming shortened V by 6 bases and J by 1 base, and 15 bases separated the two germline ends. Germline values: CDR1 LNHDA, CDR2 SQIVND (reference sequence). The CDR3 covers 15 residues. In DNA form, the CDR3 reads TGTGCCAGTAGCCAACGGTCAGGTTATAACTATGGCTACACCTTC. Protein product: CASSQRSGYNYGYTF.

The V gene is TRBV7-9, the J gene TRBJ1-1; a possible D gene is TRBD1 (6 bases). The CDR3 runs 14 residues. The germline V gene has CDR1 SEHNR and CDR2 FQNEAQ (reference sequence). V was cut by 5 bases and J by 10 bases, with 20 bases left in between. CDR3 protein: CASSPAGGGYLAFF. CDR3 DNA sequence: TGTGCCAGCAGCCCCGCGGGGGGGGGCTATTTAGCTTTCTTT.

This sequence joins TRBV6-5 and TRBJ2-7; TRBD2 is a possible D gene (7 bases). Trimming took off 6 bases at V and 2 bases at J, with 14 bases between the two ends. Germline V lookup: CDR1 MNHEY, CDR2 SVGAGI. The CDR3 runs to 14 residues. CDR3 sequence reads: CASREGGDTYEQYF. CDR3 coding DNA: TGTGCCAGCAGAGAGGGAGGGGACACCTACGAGCAGTACTTC.

The J gene is TRBJ1-4, the V gene TRBV19; D is ambiguous. Between the trimmed V and J ends, which lost 6 bases and 4 bases, there was a span of 15 bases. Germline V gene data show CDR1 as LNHDA and CDR2 as SQIVND (reference sequence). The length of the CDR3 is 15 residues. CDR3 in DNA: TGTGCCAGTAGGCCCAGCGAGCGGAGTAATGAAAAACTGTTTTTT. Its translation is CASRPSERSNEKLFF. Supplemented by reference TRBV19 and TRBJ1-4, the full variable domain reads DGGITQSPKYLFRKEGQNVTLSCEQNLNHDAMYWYRQDPGQGLRLIYYSQIVNDFQKGDIAEGYSVSREKKESFPLTVTSAQKNPTAFYLCASRPSERSNEKLFFGSGTQLSVL.

In its sample, this clone was seen once. The chain uses TRBV9 and TRBJ2-5, with D possibly TRBD2 on 6 matching bases. This CDR3 region has 15 residues. With 3 bases removed from V and 2 bases from J, the gap between germline ends came to 14 bases. Germline V gene sequence: CDR1 SGDLS, CDR2 YYNGEE. Written as DNA, the CDR3 is TGTGCCAGCAGCGCGGGACTCCCAGCGCAAGAGACCCAGTACTTC. Protein product: CASSAGLPAQETQYF.

The chain employs TRBV29-1 and TRBJ2-5; 12 positions match TRBD2. V gave up 3 bases and J gave up 2 bases; unmatched junction bases: 7. This CDR3 comprises 16 residues. Germline-derived CDR1 and CDR2 are SQVTM and ANQGSEA. The CDR3 nucleotides read TGCAGCGTTGATGATCTAGCGGGGGGGCGACAAGAGACCCAGTACTTC. Its protein product is CSVDDLAGGRQETQYF.

The chain carries TRBV11-3 and TRBJ2-5; 15 nucleotides line up with TRBD2. After removal of 1 base from V and 5 bases from J, the junction contained 11 bases not matched to a gene. Germline V gives CDR1 SGHNT, CDR2 YENEEA. This CDR3 has 19 residues. CDR3 DNA: TGTGCCAGCAGCTTAGGGACTAGCGGGGGGGCCTCGGTTTATGAGACCCAGTACTTC. Its protein is CASSLGTSGGASVYETQYF.

This chain links TRBV12-3 or TRBV12-4 with TRBJ1-2; maybe TRBD1 (6 bases). CDR3 length: 13 residues. Trimming pared 5 bases from V and 4 bases from J, leaving 11 bases between. CDR3 bases: TGTGCCAGCAGTCGGGACACGACCTATGGCTACACCTTC. Translating gives CASSRDTTYGYTF.

The V and J genes are TRBV5-4 and TRBJ2-5, with TRBD1 matching 7 bases. Germline values: CDR1 SGHNT, CDR2 YYREEE (reference sequence). The CDR3 spans 13 residues. The V and J ends lost 4 bases and 3 bases, in that order; junction bases with no gene match: 3. CDR3 in amino acids: CASSMGTEETQYF. Written as DNA, the CDR3 is TGTGCCAGCAGCATGGGGACAGAAGAGACCCAGTACTTC.

The count of this clone is one. V and J are TRBV6-1 and TRBJ2-7; D unclear. The CDR3 spans 15 residues. The germline gives CDR1 MNHNS, CDR2 SASEGT. The germline V and J ends were trimmed by 2 bases and 0 bases, with 11 bases remaining between them. The CDR3 nucleotides read TGTGCCAGCAGTGAAAACTCCCAAAGCTCCTACGAGCAGTACTTC. Its protein is CASSENSQSSYEQYF.

The chain carries TRBV10-2 and TRBJ1-6; 7 bases are a match to TRBD1. This CDR3 has 12 amino acids. Germline CDR1 is WSHSY and CDR2 is SAAADI. V was pared by 8 bases and J by 7 bases, with 2 bases of the junction left unmatched. The CDR3 loop is CASRGQNSPLHF. CDR3 sequence (DNA): TGCGCCAGCCGGGGACAGAATTCACCCCTCCACTTT.

V usage is TRBV6-1 and J usage is TRBJ1-1; D gene unclear. The CDR3 has 14 residues. The germline V and J ends were trimmed by 0 bases and 4 bases, with 9 bases remaining between them. Germline CDR1 and CDR2: MNHNS and SASEGT. The CDR3 nucleotides are TGTGCCAGCAGTGAAGCGATAGTCGGCACTGAAGCTTTCTTT. This sequence encodes CASSEAIVGTEAFF.

This clone was detected once. The genes are TRBV16 and TRBJ1-6, with 8 bases identical to TRBD1. CDR3 size: 18 residues. The germline gives CDR1 KGHSY, CDR2 FQNENV. Trimming took 2 bases from V and 3 from J; bases not matched to a gene: 9. The CDR3 is CASSQNHPGQVYNSPLHF. CDR3 nucleotide sequence: TGTGCCAGCAGCCAAAACCATCCGGGACAGGTCTATAATTCACCCCTCCACTTT.

The chain employs TRBV19 and TRBJ1-1; 8 bases fit TRBD1. Per germline, CDR1 LNHDA and CDR2 SQIVND (reference sequence). J gave up 4 bases and V 5 bases, and 3 bases lay outside the gene matches. The CDR3 is 13 residues long. The chain's CDR3 is CASSQTGATEAFF. In DNA, the CDR3 is TGTGCCAGTAGTCAGACAGGGGCCACTGAAGCTTTCTTT.

The rearrangement uses TRBV7-2 and TRBJ1-1; maybe TRBD1 (5 bases). This CDR3 region has 14 residues. Germline CDR1 SGHTA, CDR2 FQGNSA. The germline V and J ends were trimmed by 2 bases and 6 bases, with 13 bases remaining between them. The CDR3 DNA reads as TGTGCCAGCAGCTTACAGGCGGGGGTCCCTGAAGCTTTCTTT. Amino acid sequence: CASSLQAGVPEAFF.

The V and J genes are TRBV6-1 and TRBJ1-1, with 8 bases aligning to TRBD1. The CDR3 is made up of 15 amino acids. Germline V lookup: CDR1 MNHNS, CDR2 SASEGT. V lost 2 bases and J lost 7; bases outside the gene matches: 9. Here the CDR3 reads CASSEIDRTGLEAFF. In DNA, the CDR3 is TGTGCCAGCAGTGAAATTGACAGGACAGGGCTTGAAGCTTTCTTT.

This clone was counted once. The CDR3 sequence: CASRYLTGSYGYTF. The CDR3 nucleotides read TGTGCCAGCAGATACCTCACCGGGTCCTATGGCTACACCTTC. This chain connects TRBV6-6 to TRBJ1-2, with D unresolved. From germline, CDR1 is MNHNY and CDR2 SVGAGI (reference sequence). This CDR3 region has 14 residues. Trimming shortened V by 6 bases and J by 4 bases, and 15 bases separated the two germline ends.

The rearrangement uses TRBV6-5 and TRBJ1-5; D might be TRBD1 (5 bases). Germline CDR1 MNHEY, CDR2 SVGAGI. The CDR3 spans 15 residues. V was clipped by 6 bases and J by 6 bases, with 18 bases between them. As DNA, the CDR3 is TGTGCCAGCAGAGCAGGGTTTGACTTTAGTCAGCCCCAGCATTTT. This codes for CASRAGFDFSQPQHF.

This chain joins TRBV5-1 and TRBJ2-2, with 8 bases lining up with TRBD1. The trim removed 0 bases at V and 7 bases at J, leaving 5 bases unmatched. Germline lookup yields CDR1 SGHRS and CDR2 YFSETQ. The length of the CDR3 is 15 residues. The CDR3 spells CASSLGQGTGGELFF. The CDR3 DNA reads as TGCGCCAGCAGCTTGGGACAGGGGACCGGCGGGGAGCTGTTTTTT.

The chain joins TRBV3-1 (or the pseudogene TRBV3-2) to TRBJ1-1, with TRBD1 identical over 7 bases. There are 13 residues in the CDR3. The germline CDR1 and CDR2 sequences are LGHDT and YNNKEL (reference sequence). V trimming: 5 bases; J trimming: 1 base; junction bases outside the gene matches: 1. Here the CDR3 reads CASSGTENTEAFF. The CDR3 nucleotides are TGTGCCAGCAGCGGGACAGAGAACACTGAAGCTTTCTTT.